This paragraph reports one TCR beta chain. This clone has only one observation. No cognate antigen has been identified for it. No much larger clonotype is one base removed from it; base qualities were not supplied. This entry is derived from a study of shared clonotypes between healthy human individuals (dated by TCRdb to the early 2020s). Study-wide context: The cohort comprised two women and a few men aged 18 to 49 years. For each donor, CD4 naive and CD4 memory were each given three plates, CD8 naive was given two plates, and CD8 memory was given one plate. The study deeply sequenced blood TCR repertoires of about 5 healthy adults to estimate repertoire size and the extent of clonotype sharing between individuals. To increase sequencing depth and limit assay-specific biases, different laboratories used diverse techniques to prepare libraries and sequence TCR repertoires. Leukapheresis yielded between about 0.85 and 10 billion PBMCs per donor. What the work shows at the level of the full study, not this receptor alone: Based on pairwise subsampling, the degree of clonotype sharing among donors was expected to be affected by sequencing depth. Rarefaction of sorted-subset datasets indicated incomplete sequencing despite the large sequencing depth. Across four donors, about 5.2% of naive CD4, roughly 3.4% of naive CD8, about 2.3% of memory CD4, and approximately 0.4% of memory CD8 clonotypes were shared. Naive subsets generally had larger estimated clonotype richness than memory subsets. The small number of donors limited the genetic and exposure-history diversity represented. Sampling was limited to blood, and TCR repertoires in tissue likely differ from TCR repertoires in blood. Higher generation probabilities were observed for clonotypes shared by all four sorted-subset donors than for non-shared clonotypes.

Healthy HIV-negative adults with no recently reported acute infections or vaccinations were included as donors. Every donor was a Caucasian adult living in Nashville, Tennessee, USA. CD4+ T cells were enriched by magnetic negative selection; naive cells were then positively selected on CD45RA, and the negative fraction formed the memory subset. Blood was collected by leukapheresis, and PBMCs were isolated by Ficoll-Histopaque density gradient centrifugation and then cryopreserved in liquid nitrogen vapor phase. Analytical flow cytometry was used to check the purity and quantity of every magnetically sorted T cell population. Genomic DNA was isolated from each sorted fraction and quantified by UV absorbance on a Nanodrop 2000c. TCR CDR3 regions were amplified from genomic DNA by multiplex PCR using the deep immunoSEQ assay. Extracted genomic DNA from each cell subset was spread evenly across all wells of several immunoSEQ 96-well plates, with each plate serving as a replicate. For sorted subsets, each replicate PCR was loaded with approximately 0.2 ug genomic DNA, equivalent to about 30,000 T cell genomes. Purified libraries were measured with a Qubit 3.0 fluorometer, size-checked on a Bioanalyzer 2100, and measured again with the KAPA Library Quantification kit. Every immunoSEQ 96-well plate was sequenced on a separate single-read 150-cycle Illumina NextSeq 550 flow cell. In the paper's pipeline: Because the immunoSEQ output included only junctional sequences and no quality scores, the filtering could not be the same as the filtering used for full-length reads. To assign V/J genes and CDR3, sequences were annotated against IMGT germline references using PyIR, a Python wrapper for IgBLAST v1.9. Reads were filtered out if the reads had weak V/J assignments (E-value above 1e-6), no CDR3, stop codons, out-of-frame junctions, or ambiguous translated residues. A V3J clonotype was defined by an identical inferred V gene, J gene, and CDR3 amino acid sequence. To compute the percentage overlap between repertoires, the number of shared unique clonotypes was divided by the size of the smaller repertoire. Richness of each repertoire was evaluated using RTK rarefaction, the Chao1 estimator, and Recon v2.1 estimates of unobserved clonotypes. Generation probabilities for all TCRbeta clonotypes obtained by the gDNA method from several donors were computed using OLGA. The clones in this table, taken by TCRdb from immuneACCESS, are in-frame only. Not every clone is retained; where verified, under half of the shortfall comes from an unresolved V gene, and the cause of the rest is unknown. V, J and clone size are taken as reported in that table, and D and trimming were inferred from the DNA itself. In all, the sample holds over a million clones, and more than 95% of those were seen once. The top ten constitute roughly 1.2% of the sample.

Sequencing was carried out using naive CD4+ T cells sorted from blood. Interpreted using the paper, the cell subset or site label stands for: CD45RA+ positively selected. The source is a man younger than 45 in good health.

Here the CDR3 is given as CASSALGQTGELFF. The bases read TGTGCCAGCAGCGCCCTGGGCCAAACCGGGGAGCTGTTTTTT. The rearranged chain carries TRBV7-9 and TRBJ2-2; too little of a D gene remains to name it. Reading from cysteine to phenylalanine, the CDR3 counts 14 amino acids. Here the CDR3 DNA is all that survives: 42 bases in frame from base 1. A distance of 12 bases separates the germline ends of V and J, which lose 5 bases and 5 bases respectively. From the germline V gene (reference sequence), CDR1 is SEHNR and CDR2 is FQNEAQ.